The clone carrying this T cell receptor (beta chain) is a singleton in its sample. Antigen unknown. The data were taken from a study of Ad26.COV2.S vaccination and SARS-CoV-2 variants. As for the study in general: Recipients of Ad26.COV2.S got it intramuscularly, once or twice 56 days apart. The study's findings and limits: Those who received the vaccine showed greater spike-specific TCR breadth than those given placebo. Quantification of TCR breadth and depth may have yielded underestimates of total T cell responses.

Clones were sequenced by immunoSEQ multiplex PCR, and TCRdb holds only the in-frame ones, with some missing. The sample records about 350,000 clones, about 88% being singletons. V was clipped by 3 bases and J by 13 bases; unmatched bases: 6. CDR3 length: 13 residues. CDR1 is LGHDT and CDR2 is YNNKEL in the germline V gene (reference sequence). This sample's treatment: roughly 20 received Ad26.COV2.S at low or high dose, single or two shots; 5 received placebo; per-sample allocation not given. On day 63 after the first injection, vaccine and placebo recipients gave samples. Participants' vaccine, an Ad26 vector, delivered Wuhan-strain SARS-CoV-2 spike.

This specimen consisted of peripheral blood, obtained in a trial of Ad26.COV2.S vaccine versus placebo. This clonotype originated in a person between 18 and 60 years old who received the Ad26.COV2.S COVID-19 vaccine or a placebo. The chain links TRBV3-1 (or the pseudogene TRBV3-2) to TRBJ2-1; 10 positions agree with TRBD2. CDR3 loop: CASSQALAGAQFF. CDR3 nucleotide sequence: TGTGCCAGCAGCCAGGCCCTAGCGGGAGCACAGTTCTTC.